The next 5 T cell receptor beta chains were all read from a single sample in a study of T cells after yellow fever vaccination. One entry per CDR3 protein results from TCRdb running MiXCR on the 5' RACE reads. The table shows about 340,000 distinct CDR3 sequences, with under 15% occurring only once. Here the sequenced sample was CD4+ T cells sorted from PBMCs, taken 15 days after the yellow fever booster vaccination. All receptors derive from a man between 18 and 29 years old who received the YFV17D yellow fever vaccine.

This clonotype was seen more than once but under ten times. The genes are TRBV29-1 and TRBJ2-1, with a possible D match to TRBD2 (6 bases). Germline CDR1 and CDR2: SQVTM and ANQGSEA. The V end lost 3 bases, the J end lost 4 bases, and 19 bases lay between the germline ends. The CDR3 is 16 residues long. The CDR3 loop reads CSVESGAGGEYNEQFF. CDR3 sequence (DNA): TGCAGCGTTGAGTCCGGGGCCGGAGGGGAGTACAATGAGCAGTTCTTC.

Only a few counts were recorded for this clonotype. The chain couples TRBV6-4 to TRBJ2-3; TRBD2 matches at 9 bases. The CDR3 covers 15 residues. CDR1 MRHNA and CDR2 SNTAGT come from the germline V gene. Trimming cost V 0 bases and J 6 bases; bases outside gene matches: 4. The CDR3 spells CASSDSGTSMDTQYF. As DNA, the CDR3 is TGTGCCAGCAGTGACTCGGGGACTAGCATGGATACGCAGTATTTT.

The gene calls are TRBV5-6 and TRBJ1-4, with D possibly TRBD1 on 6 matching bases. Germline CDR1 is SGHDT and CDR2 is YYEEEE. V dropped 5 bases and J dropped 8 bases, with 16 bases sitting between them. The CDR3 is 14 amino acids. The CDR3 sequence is CASSRRTAAEKLFF. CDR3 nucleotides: TGTGCCAGCAGTCGGAGGACAGCGGCGGAAAAACTGTTTTTT.

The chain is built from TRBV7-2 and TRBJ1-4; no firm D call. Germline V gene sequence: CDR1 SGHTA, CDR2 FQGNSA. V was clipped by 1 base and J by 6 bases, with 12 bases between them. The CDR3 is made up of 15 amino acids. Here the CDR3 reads CASSLGYQLYEKLFF. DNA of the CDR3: TGTGCCAGCAGCTTAGGTTACCAGCTCTATGAAAAACTGTTTTTT.

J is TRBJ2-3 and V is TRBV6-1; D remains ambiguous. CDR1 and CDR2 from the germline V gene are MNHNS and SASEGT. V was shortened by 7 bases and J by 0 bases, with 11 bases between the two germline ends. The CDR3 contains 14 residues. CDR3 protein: CASTSGHSTDTQYF. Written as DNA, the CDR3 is TGTGCCAGCACCTCAGGCCACAGCACAGATACGCAGTATTTT.